Following are 13 T cell receptor beta chains from one sample sequenced in a study of identical twins. MiXCR, applied by TCRdb to the 5' RACE reads, yields one record per CDR3 protein. This table holds 1.5 million to 2 million distinct CDR3 sequences, less than 35% found once. Sequencing used cord blood. The receptors were gathered from a newborn girl in good health.

The chain carries TRBV9 and TRBJ2-5; D not resolved. This CDR3 has 13 residues. Germline V CDR1 and CDR2: SGDLS, YYNGEE. V shed 4 bases and J shed 11 bases, with 18 bases lying between them. As DNA, the CDR3 is TGTGCCAGCAGCACCGATAGAAAGAGTGAGCAGTACTTC. It translates to CASSTDRKSEQYF.

The sample holds many counts of this clonotype. The rearrangement links TRBV5-1 to TRBJ2-7; maybe TRBD1 (6 bases). The CDR3 has 14 amino acids. CDR1 SGHRS and CDR2 YFSETQ come from the germline V gene. V lost 1 base, J lost 0 bases, and 8 bases lay in between. Here the CDR3 DNA reads TGCGCCAGCAGCTTGACAGGGATCTCCTACGAGCAGTACTTC. Translated, it gives CASSLTGISYEQYF.

The V and J genes are TRBV5-1 and TRBJ2-5, with D perhaps TRBD1 (5 bases). The CDR3 is 16 amino acids. V dropped 2 bases and J dropped 5 bases, with 19 bases sitting between them. Germline V lookup: CDR1 SGHRS, CDR2 YFSETQ. CDR3 loop: CASSFTQTAPRETQYF. The CDR3 DNA follows: TGCGCCAGCAGCTTTACCCAGACAGCCCCCAGGGAGACCCAGTACTTC.

The V call is TRBV28, the J call TRBJ2-5; weak D call: TRBD1 (6 bases). V lost 8 bases and J 1 base, leaving 11 bases between the germline ends. The length of the CDR3 is 13 residues. Germline CDR1 MDHEN, CDR2 SYDVKM. CDR3 DNA: TGTGCCAGCCATCTGGACAGCCAAGAGACCCAGTACTTC. Translation: CASHLDSQETQYF.

This clonotype was seen a handful of times. The genes are TRBV27 and TRBJ2-3; the D is unclear. Germline V gives CDR1 MNHEY, CDR2 SMNVEV (reference sequence). The CDR3 loop spans 16 amino acids. The V gene lost 6 bases and the J gene lost 1 base, with 17 bases spanning the gap. CDR3 in DNA: TGTGCCAGCAGCCGCCTTCGGCCCCCCCGCACAGATACGCAGTATTTT. Its translation: CASSRLRPPRTDTQYF.

The V gene is TRBV14, the J gene TRBJ2-2, with D tentatively TRBD2 (5 bases). Germline CDR1 reads SGHDN; CDR2 reads FVKESK. Trimming stripped 4 bases from V and 2 bases from J, with 14 bases between. CDR3 length equals 16 residues. The CDR3 nucleotides read TGTGCCAGCAGCCCTACTCGGGGTGTTAACACCGGGGAGCTGTTTTTT. This encodes CASSPTRGVNTGELFF.

The chain combines TRBV12-3 or TRBV12-4 with TRBJ1-1; D unresolved. Between the trimmed V and J ends, which lost 3 bases and 0 bases, there was a span of 8 bases. The CDR3 covers 14 residues. The CDR3 spells CASSFKAMNTEAFF. The CDR3 DNA follows: TGTGCCAGCAGTTTCAAGGCAATGAACACTGAAGCTTTCTTT.

This clonotype has more than one count but fewer than ten. This chain uses TRBV5-1 with TRBJ1-1; TRBD1 is a possible D gene (5 bases). Germline CDR1 reads SGHRS; CDR2 reads YFSETQ. V was cut by 0 bases and J by 6 bases, with 12 bases left in between. This CDR3 is 14 amino acids long. The CDR3: CASSLEAGVAEAFF. The CDR3 DNA sequence: TGCGCCAGCAGCTTGGAGGCGGGGGTGGCTGAAGCTTTCTTT.

This clonotype has just a few counts. V and J are TRBV9 and TRBJ2-2, with D possibly being TRBD2 (6 bases). CDR1 and CDR2 from the germline V gene are SGDLS and YYNGEE. V lost 0 bases, J lost 6 bases, and 9 bases lay in between. The CDR3 covers 14 residues. The CDR3 DNA is TGTGCCAGCAGCGTAGGTCCGGGGGCCGGGGAGCTGTTTTTT. It codes for CASSVGPGAGELFF. Complete variable domain (other parts from reference TRBV9 and TRBJ2-2): DSGVTQTPKHLITATGQRVTLRCSPRSGDLSVYWYQQSLDQGLQFLIQYYNGEERAKGNILERFSAQQFPDLHSELNLSSLELGDSALYFCASSVGPGAGELFFGEGSRLTVL.

The gene calls are TRBV3-1 and TRBJ2-1; 9 bases are shared with TRBD1. V was pared by 2 bases and J by 9 bases, with 8 bases of the junction left unmatched. CDR3 length: 15 residues. Germline-derived CDR1 and CDR2 are LGHDT and YNNKEL (reference sequence). The CDR3 sequence: CASSQHYRGRVEQFF. Here the CDR3 DNA reads TGTGCCAGCAGCCAACATTACAGGGGGCGCGTTGAGCAGTTCTTC.

The V gene is TRBV9, the J gene TRBJ2-7; 7 bases match TRBD2. The CDR3 has 15 residues. Looked up from germline, CDR1 is SGDLS and CDR2 is YYNGEE. Trimming at V came to 0 bases and at J to 4 bases, leaving 7 bases not matched to a gene. CDR3 in amino acids: CASSVAASGLYEQYF. DNA for the CDR3: TGTGCCAGCAGCGTAGCGGCTAGCGGACTGTACGAGCAGTACTTC.

This clonotype has only a few counts. The chain combines TRBV20-1 with TRBJ2-3; possibly TRBD2 for D (6 bases). CDR1 and CDR2 from the germline V gene are DFQATT and SNEGSKA (reference sequence). With 3 bases removed from V and 1 base from J, the gap between germline ends came to 14 bases. The CDR3 is made up of 15 amino acids. CDR3 sequence: CSASPGGLRTDTQYF. The DNA of the CDR3 is TGCAGTGCTAGCCCCGGGGGACTTCGCACAGATACGCAGTATTTT.

In its sample, this clonotype was seen many times. The chain uses TRBV29-1 and TRBJ2-7; TRBD2 might be the D (6 bases). The CDR3 consists of 15 residues. With 4 bases removed from V and 4 bases from J, the gap between germline ends came to 20 bases. CDR1 is SQVTM and CDR2 is ANQGSEA in the germline V gene. The chain's CDR3 is CSVGVTAGSGYEQYF. In nucleotides, the CDR3 is TGCAGCGTTGGGGTTACTGCGGGAAGCGGGTACGAGCAGTACTTC.